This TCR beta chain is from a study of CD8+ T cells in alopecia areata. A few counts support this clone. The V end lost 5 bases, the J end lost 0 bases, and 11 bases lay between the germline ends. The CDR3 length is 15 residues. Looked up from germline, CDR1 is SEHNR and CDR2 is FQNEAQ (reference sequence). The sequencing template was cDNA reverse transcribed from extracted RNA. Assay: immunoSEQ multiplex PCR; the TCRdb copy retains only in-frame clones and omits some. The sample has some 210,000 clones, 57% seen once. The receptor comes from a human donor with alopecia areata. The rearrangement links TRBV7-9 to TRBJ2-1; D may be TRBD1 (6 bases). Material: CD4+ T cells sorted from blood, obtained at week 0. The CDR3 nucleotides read TGTGCCAGCAGCCCAACAGGGACCTCCTACAATGAGCAGTTCTTC. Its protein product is CASSPTGTSYNEQFF.